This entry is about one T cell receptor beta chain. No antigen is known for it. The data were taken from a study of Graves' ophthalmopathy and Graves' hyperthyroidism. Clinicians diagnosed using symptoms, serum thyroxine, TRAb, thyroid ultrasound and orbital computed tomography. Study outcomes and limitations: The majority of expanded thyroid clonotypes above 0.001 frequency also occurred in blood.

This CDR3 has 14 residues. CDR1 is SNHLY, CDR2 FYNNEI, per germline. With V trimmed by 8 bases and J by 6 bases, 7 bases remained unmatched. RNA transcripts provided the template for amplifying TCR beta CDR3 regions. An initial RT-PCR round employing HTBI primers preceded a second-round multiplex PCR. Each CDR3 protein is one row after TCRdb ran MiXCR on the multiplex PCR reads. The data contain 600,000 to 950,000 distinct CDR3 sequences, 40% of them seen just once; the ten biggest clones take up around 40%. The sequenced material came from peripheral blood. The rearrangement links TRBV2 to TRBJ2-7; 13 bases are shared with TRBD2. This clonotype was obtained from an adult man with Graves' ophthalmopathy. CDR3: CASGTSGRAVEQYF. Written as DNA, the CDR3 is TGTGCCAGCGGTACTAGCGGGAGGGCCGTCGAGCAGTACTTC.